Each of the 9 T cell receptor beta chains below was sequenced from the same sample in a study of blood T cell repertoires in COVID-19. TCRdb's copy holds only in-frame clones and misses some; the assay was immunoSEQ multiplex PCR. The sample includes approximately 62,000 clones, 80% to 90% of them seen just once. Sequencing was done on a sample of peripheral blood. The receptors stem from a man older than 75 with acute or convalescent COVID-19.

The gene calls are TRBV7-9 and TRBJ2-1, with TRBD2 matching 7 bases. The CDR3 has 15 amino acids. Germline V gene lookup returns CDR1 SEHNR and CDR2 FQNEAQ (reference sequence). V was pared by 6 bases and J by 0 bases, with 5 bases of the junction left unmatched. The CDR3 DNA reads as TGTGCCAGCAGTATAGCGGGCCACTCCTACAATGAGCAGTTCTTC. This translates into CASSIAGHSYNEQFF.

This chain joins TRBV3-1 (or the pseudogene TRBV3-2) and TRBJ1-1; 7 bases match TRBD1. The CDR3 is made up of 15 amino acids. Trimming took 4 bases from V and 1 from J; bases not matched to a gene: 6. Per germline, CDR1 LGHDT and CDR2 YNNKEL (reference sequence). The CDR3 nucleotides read TGTGCCAGCAGCCCACAGGGGTTTGGGAACACTGAAGCTTTCTTT. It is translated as CASSPQGFGNTEAFF.

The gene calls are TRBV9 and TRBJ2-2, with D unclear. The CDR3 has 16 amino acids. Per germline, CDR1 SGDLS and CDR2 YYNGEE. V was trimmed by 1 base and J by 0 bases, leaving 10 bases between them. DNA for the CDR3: TGTGCCAGCAGCGTATTCCCCGGAGCGAACACCGGGGAGCTGTTTTTT. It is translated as CASSVFPGANTGELFF.

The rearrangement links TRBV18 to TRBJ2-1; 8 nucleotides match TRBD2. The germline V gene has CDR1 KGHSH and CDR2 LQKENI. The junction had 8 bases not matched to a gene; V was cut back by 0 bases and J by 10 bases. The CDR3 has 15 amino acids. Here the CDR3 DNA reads TGTGCCAGCTCACCACCTAACGGGGGGGCAAGGGAGCAGTTCTTC. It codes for CASSPPNGGAREQFF.

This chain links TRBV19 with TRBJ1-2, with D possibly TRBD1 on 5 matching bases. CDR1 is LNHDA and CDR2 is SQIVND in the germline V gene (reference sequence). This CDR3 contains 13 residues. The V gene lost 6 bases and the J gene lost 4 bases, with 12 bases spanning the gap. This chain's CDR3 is CASRAGGSYGYTF. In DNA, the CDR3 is TGTGCCAGTAGGGCCGGGGGAAGCTATGGCTACACCTTC.

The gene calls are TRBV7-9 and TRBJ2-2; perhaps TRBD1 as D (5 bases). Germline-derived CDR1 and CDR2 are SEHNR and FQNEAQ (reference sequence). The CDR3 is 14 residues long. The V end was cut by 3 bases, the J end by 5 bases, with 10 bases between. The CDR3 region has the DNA TGTGCCAGCAGCTTCAGGGAAAGAACCGGGGAGCTGTTTTTT. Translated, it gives CASSFRERTGELFF.

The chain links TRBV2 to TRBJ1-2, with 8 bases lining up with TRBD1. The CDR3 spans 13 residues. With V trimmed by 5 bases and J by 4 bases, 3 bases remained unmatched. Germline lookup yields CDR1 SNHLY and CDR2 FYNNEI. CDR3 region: CASSRDRSYGYTF. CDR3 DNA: TGTGCCAGCAGTCGGGACAGGAGCTATGGCTACACCTTC.

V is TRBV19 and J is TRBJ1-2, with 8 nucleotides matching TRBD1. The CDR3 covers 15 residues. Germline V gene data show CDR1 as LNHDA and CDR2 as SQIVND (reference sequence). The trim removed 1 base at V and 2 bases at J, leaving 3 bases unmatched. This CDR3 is CASSIAGGGNYGYTF. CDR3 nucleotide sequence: TGTGCCAGTAGTATAGCAGGGGGCGGCAACTATGGCTACACCTTC.

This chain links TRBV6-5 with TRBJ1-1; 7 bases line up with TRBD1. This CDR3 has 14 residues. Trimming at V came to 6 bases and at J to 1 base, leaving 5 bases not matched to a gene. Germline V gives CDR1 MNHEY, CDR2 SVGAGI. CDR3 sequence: CASRRDRQNTEAFF. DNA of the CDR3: TGTGCCAGCAGGAGGGACAGACAGAACACTGAAGCTTTCTTT.